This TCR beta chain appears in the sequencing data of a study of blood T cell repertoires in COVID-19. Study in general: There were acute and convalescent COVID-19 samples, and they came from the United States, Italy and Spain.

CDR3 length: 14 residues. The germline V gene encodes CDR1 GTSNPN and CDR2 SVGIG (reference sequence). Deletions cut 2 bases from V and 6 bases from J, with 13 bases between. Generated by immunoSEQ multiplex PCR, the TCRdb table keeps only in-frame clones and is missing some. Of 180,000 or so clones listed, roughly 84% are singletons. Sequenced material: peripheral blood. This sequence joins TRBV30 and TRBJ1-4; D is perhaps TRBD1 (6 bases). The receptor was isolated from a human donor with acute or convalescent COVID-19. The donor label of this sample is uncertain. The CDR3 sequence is CAWSPGQGDEKLFF. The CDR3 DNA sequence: TGTGCCTGGAGTCCGGGACAAGGGGATGAAAAACTGTTTTTT.